Detailed here is one TCR beta chain. This sample is part of a study of blood T cell repertoires in COVID-19. Study in general: Researchers got acute and convalescent COVID-19 samples from the United States, Italy and Spain. Sample material is recorded as cDNA or gDNA derived from T cells, B-cell-depleted T cells, or PBMCs.

Per the original data handling: Reference gene primer amplification yielded estimated nucleated cell counts. Method: immunoSEQ multiplex PCR; TCRdb's copy keeps in-frame clones and lacks some. That table supplies the V and J calls and clone size; D and trimming were determined from the DNA. The repertoire holds approximately 80,000 clones, with roughly 82% as singletons. Germline-derived CDR1 and CDR2 are MNHEY and SVGEGT. The CDR3 extends over 15 amino acids. Unmatched junction bases numbered 8, after V lost 4 bases and J lost 2 bases. The specimen sequenced was peripheral blood. The chain joins TRBV6-2 or TRBV6-3 to TRBJ2-7, with 7 nucleotides matching TRBD1. The TCR comes from a man aged 55 to 69 with acute or convalescent COVID-19. Here the CDR3 reads CASSSTAGGAYEQYF. The CDR3 DNA sequence: TGTGCCAGCAGTTCCACCGCAGGGGGTGCCTACGAGCAGTACTTC.